This T cell receptor beta chain emerged from a study of T-cell memory formation after mild COVID-19. Overall study results and limits: That cross-reactive memory joined was suggested by some responding clones appearing in pre-infection memory.

A few counts support this clonotype. Its matching antigen is unknown. TCRdb analysed the 5' RACE reads with MiXCR anew, one entry per CDR3 protein. The sample holds 90,000 to 120,000 distinct CDR3 sequences; around 14% are singletons and the top ten take less than 45%. The sequence came from a man aged 18 to 35 who had mild COVID-19 (a few samples of this study predate the infection). Cell type and time point are not known. The material sequenced was PBMCs or a T cell subset sorted from them (not recorded which).

The CDR3 sequence: CASRSGEAIYGYTF. The CDR3, as DNA: TGTGCCAGTCGGAGCGGGGAAGCAATCTATGGCTACACCTTC. V usage is TRBV19 and J usage is TRBJ1-2; no clear D gene. CDR3 length equals 14 residues. Germline loops: CDR1 LNHDA, CDR2 SQIVND (reference sequence). Between the trimmed V and J ends, which lost 8 bases and 4 bases, there was a span of 17 bases.